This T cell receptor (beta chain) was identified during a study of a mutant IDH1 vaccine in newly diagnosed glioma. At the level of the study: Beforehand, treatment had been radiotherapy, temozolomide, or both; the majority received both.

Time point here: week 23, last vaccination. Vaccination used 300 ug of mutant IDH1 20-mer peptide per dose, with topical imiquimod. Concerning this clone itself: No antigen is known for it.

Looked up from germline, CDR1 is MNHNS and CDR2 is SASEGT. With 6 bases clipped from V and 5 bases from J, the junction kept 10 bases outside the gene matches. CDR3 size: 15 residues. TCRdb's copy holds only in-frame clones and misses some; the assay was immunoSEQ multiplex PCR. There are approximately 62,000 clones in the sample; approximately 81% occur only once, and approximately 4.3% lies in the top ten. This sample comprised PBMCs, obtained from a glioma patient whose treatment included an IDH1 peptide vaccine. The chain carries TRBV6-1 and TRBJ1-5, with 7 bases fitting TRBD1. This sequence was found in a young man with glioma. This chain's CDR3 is CASSKGQRSYQPQHF. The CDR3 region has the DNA TGTGCCAGCAGCAAGGGACAGAGAAGTTATCAGCCCCAGCATTTT.